The 28 T cell receptor beta chains presented below share a single source sample, sequenced in a study of patients and donors after allogeneic stem cell transplantation. TCRdb processed the RT-PCR reads anew with MiXCR; each CDR3 protein has one entry. The data contain around 90,000 distinct CDR3 sequences, roughly 50% of them singletons. Input material: blood, either unsorted or a sorted T cell fraction (not recorded which). All receptors derive from a human donor who was either an allogeneic HSCT recipient or a stem cell or donor lymphocyte infusion donor (not recorded which). It is not recorded whose cells these are; they may come from a transplant donor.

This chain joins TRBV20-1 and TRBJ1-3; D is unresolved. In germline, CDR1 is DFQATT, CDR2 SNEGSKA (reference sequence). Trimming stripped 5 bases from V and 0 bases from J, with 14 bases between. The CDR3 spans 15 residues. The CDR3 nucleotides read TGCAGTGCTTTCCCCCTCGGGCTCTCTGGAAACACCATATATTTT. Its translation: CSAFPLGLSGNTIYF.

The chain combines TRBV27 with TRBJ1-3; D not resolved. CDR1 is MNHEY and CDR2 is SMNVEV in the germline V gene (reference sequence). Trimming removed 5 bases at V and 4 bases at J, with 18 bases between. The CDR3 is made up of 16 amino acids. The CDR3 is CASSSTRGPKGNTIYF. The CDR3 DNA reads as TGTGCCAGCAGTAGCACAAGAGGGCCGAAGGGAAACACCATATATTTT.

The chain links TRBV28 to TRBJ2-5; 9 bases line up with TRBD2. Germline V gene sequence: CDR1 MDHEN, CDR2 SYDVKM. After removal of 9 bases from V and 4 bases from J, the junction contained 9 bases not matched to a gene. The CDR3 runs 14 residues. CDR3: CASSGLAGRETQYF. In DNA form, the CDR3 reads TGTGCCAGTTCCGGGCTAGCGGGAAGAGAGACCCAGTACTTC.

V gene TRBV7-2 combines with J gene TRBJ1-1; the match to TRBD1 covers 8 bases. The germline CDR1 and CDR2 sequences are SGHTA and FQGNSA. V shed 3 bases, J shed 11 bases, and the junction held 8 bases outside the gene matches. This CDR3 spans 13 amino acids. CDR3 in DNA: TGTGCCAGCAGCTTGCGACAGGGGCCCATCGCTTTCTTT. Amino acids: CASSLRQGPIAFF.

The rearrangement joins TRBV10-3 to TRBJ1-3, with no clear D. The CDR3 totals 14 residues. Trimming removed 0 bases from V and 2 bases from J, with 5 bases in between. Germline V gene sequence: CDR1 ENHRY, CDR2 SYGVKD. In DNA, the CDR3 is TGTGCCATCAGTGAGTCTGAGGCTGGAAACACCATATATTTT. It yields the protein CAISESEAGNTIYF.

The chain couples TRBV11-2 to TRBJ2-1; D uncertain. There are 11 residues in the CDR3. Trimming took off 4 bases at V and 7 bases at J, with 5 bases between the two ends. The germline CDR1 and CDR2 sequences are SGHAT and FQNNGV. The DNA of the CDR3 is TGTGCCAGCAGCTCCATGAATGAGCAGTTCTTC. It codes for CASSSMNEQFF.

The chain joins TRBV7-2 to TRBJ1-1; 8 positions agree with TRBD1. The length of the CDR3 is 17 residues. CDR1 and CDR2 (germline): SGHTA, FQGNSA. V dropped 3 bases and J dropped 9; count of bases not matched to a gene: 18. The CDR3 here is CASSFAPIRGPQEKAFF. The CDR3 DNA follows: TGTGCCAGCAGCTTTGCGCCCATCAGGGGGCCCCAGGAGAAAGCTTTCTTT.

This clonotype was observed a few times. V is TRBV7-9 and J is TRBJ1-3, with D unresolved. Germline V gene sequence: CDR1 SEHNR, CDR2 FQNEAQ (reference sequence). There are 14 residues in the CDR3. V was cut by 5 bases and J by 4 bases, with 12 bases left in between. The CDR3 sequence is CASSPPDGGNTIYF. The DNA of the CDR3 is TGTGCCAGCAGCCCACCCGACGGAGGAAACACCATATATTTT.

There are a few counts of this clonotype. V is TRBV4-3 and J is TRBJ1-3; D call uncertain. Trimming removed 0 bases from V and 0 bases from J, with 9 bases in between. CDR1 and CDR2 (germline): LGHNA, YSLEER. This CDR3 spans 16 amino acids. DNA of the CDR3: TGCGCCAGCAGCCAAGATTCGACAAGCTCTGGAAACACCATATATTTT. Translation gives CASSQDSTSSGNTIYF.

This clonotype appeared a few times. V and J are TRBV4-1 and TRBJ1-1, with D possibly TRBD1 on 5 matching bases. The germline gives CDR1 MGHRA, CDR2 YSYEKL. V lost 4 bases and J 0 bases, leaving 12 bases between the germline ends. This CDR3 spans 15 amino acids. The CDR3, as DNA: TGCGCCAGCAGCCTCCGGGGCAGTCTGAACACTGAAGCTTTCTTT. Its translation is CASSLRGSLNTEAFF.

The CDR3, as DNA: TGTGCCAGCAGGCCGACAGGGTCAGGGGGCTACACCTTC. Protein: CASRPTGSGGYTF. This chain connects TRBV28 to TRBJ1-2; 7 nucleotides align to TRBD1. CDR1 and CDR2 from the germline V gene are MDHEN and SYDVKM. After removal of 6 bases from V and 8 bases from J, the junction contained 9 bases not matched to a gene. The CDR3 sequence is 13 residues long.

The V call is TRBV12-3 or TRBV12-4, the J call TRBJ2-1, with D perhaps matching TRBD2 (6 bases). Trimming shortened V by 7 bases and J by 7 bases, and 20 bases separated the two germline ends. The CDR3 sequence is 15 residues long. The CDR3, as DNA: TGTGCCAGCAAGTCGGGACTTTTGGTCTTTAATGAGCAGTTCTTC. Encoded protein: CASKSGLLVFNEQFF.

J is TRBJ1-1 and V is TRBV4-2; D unresolved. From germline, CDR1 is LGHNA and CDR2 YNFKEQ. This CDR3 comprises 14 residues. V dropped 1 base and J dropped 1 base, with 7 bases sitting between them. In DNA, the CDR3 is TGTGCCAGCAGCCAAGGTCACCAGAACACTGAAGCTTTCTTT. It specifies CASSQGHQNTEAFF.

The chain employs TRBV5-1 and TRBJ1-2; D call uncertain. Trimming shortened V by 1 base and J by 0 bases, and 10 bases separated the two germline ends. Germline V CDR1 and CDR2: SGHRS, YFSETQ. There are 15 residues in the CDR3. In DNA form, the CDR3 reads TGCGCCAGCAGCTTGTTCCAGACGACTAACTATGGCTACACCTTC. Encoded protein: CASSLFQTTNYGYTF.

The chain uses TRBV29-1 and TRBJ1-2, with D possibly TRBD1 on 6 matching bases. V gave up 4 bases and J gave up 3 bases, with 9 bases separating them. Per the germline V gene, CDR1 is SQVTM and CDR2 is ANQGSEA. The CDR3 is made up of 12 amino acids. The CDR3 DNA is TGCAGCGTTGTAAAGGGGGACTATGGCTACACCTTC. Translation gives CSVVKGDYGYTF.

This clonotype turned up a few times. The chain links TRBV7-9 to TRBJ1-1; D gene unclear. The germline V gene has CDR1 SEHNR and CDR2 FQNEAQ (reference sequence). The CDR3 covers 11 residues. The V gene lost 6 bases and the J gene lost 2 bases, with 4 bases spanning the gap. CDR3 DNA: TGTGCCAGCAGGCGAAACACTGAAGCTTTCTTT. Residues: CASRRNTEAFF. Looking up the rest from reference TRBV7-9 and TRBJ1-1 gives the full variable domain: DTGVSQNPRHKITKRGQNVTFRCDPISEHNRLYWYRQTLGQGPEFLTYFQNEAQLEKSRLLSDRFSAERPKGSFSTLEIQRTEQGDSAMYLCASRRNTEAFFGQGTRLTVV.

This chain links TRBV2 with TRBJ1-4; the D is unclear. The CDR3 extends over 12 amino acids. The germline V gene encodes CDR1 SNHLY and CDR2 FYNNEI. V gave up 4 bases and J gave up 13 bases, with 13 bases separating them. The CDR3 DNA reads TGTGCCAGCAGTGGCCGGAGGAACACACTGTTTTTT. Its translation is CASSGRRNTLFF.

This clonotype was counted between two and nine times. V usage is TRBV5-6 and J usage is TRBJ1-5; D unclear. Trimming removed 0 bases from V and 4 bases from J, with 11 bases in between. The CDR3 is made up of 15 amino acids. The germline V gene has CDR1 SGHDT and CDR2 YYEEEE. This CDR3 is CASSLEGNPNQPQHF. The CDR3 DNA follows: TGTGCCAGCAGCTTGGAGGGAAACCCTAATCAGCCCCAGCATTTT.

This chain uses TRBV12-3 or TRBV12-4 with TRBJ1-5, with 9 bases matching TRBD1. The CDR3 consists of 15 residues. The V gene end was trimmed by 5 bases and the J gene end by 7 bases; junction bases not matched to a gene: 9. Here the CDR3 reads CASSAWTGVLQPQHF. The CDR3 coding sequence is TGTGCCAGCAGTGCATGGACAGGGGTTTTACAGCCCCAGCATTTT.

This clonotype has just one count. The CDR3 loop is CASSPRGLARNEQFF. CDR3 nucleotides: TGTGCCAGCAGCCCGAGGGGACTAGCGCGCAATGAGCAGTTCTTC. V is TRBV12-3 or TRBV12-4 and J is TRBJ2-1; 10 nucleotides line up with TRBD2. The CDR3 is 15 amino acids. Unmatched junction bases numbered 8, after V lost 6 bases and J lost 6 bases.

The rearrangement joins TRBV5-6 to TRBJ2-5, with 7 bases identical to TRBD1. The germline CDR1 and CDR2 sequences are SGHDT and YYEEEE. This CDR3 is 13 amino acids long. Trimming removed 4 bases from V and 5 bases from J; junction bases left unmatched: 5. In nucleotides, the CDR3 is TGTGCCAGCAGCCGAGACAGGGTTGAGACCCAGTACTTC. Its protein product is CASSRDRVETQYF.

The J gene is TRBJ1-5, the V gene TRBV28, with 7 nucleotides matching TRBD1. The CDR3 runs 15 residues. J gave up 9 bases and V 5 bases, and 13 bases lay outside the gene matches. CDR1 is MDHEN and CDR2 is SYDVKM in the germline V gene. The CDR3 spells CASSPDRDGGRPQHF. The CDR3 coding sequence is TGTGCCAGCAGTCCCGACAGGGACGGGGGTAGGCCCCAGCATTTT.

V usage is TRBV21-1 and J usage is TRBJ1-1; the listed D gene, TRBD1, was not tested against the DNA. TRBV21-1 is labeled a pseudogene. The CDR3 covers 17 residues. The CDR3 sequence: CASSKLQGPSMNTEAFF. For the CDR3, the DNA is TGTGCCAGCAGCAAACTTCAGGGACCCTCCATGAACACTGAAGCTTTCTTT.

The chain combines TRBV4-3 with TRBJ1-1; TRBD1 matches 11 bases. Germline lookup yields CDR1 LGHNA and CDR2 YSLEER. CDR3 length equals 16 residues. Germline trimming cut 2 bases from V and 5 bases from J; bases unmatched to any gene: 7. In DNA form, the CDR3 reads TGCGCCAGCAGCCAAACTGGACAGGGGGCGGTAACTGAAGCTTTCTTT. This translates into CASSQTGQGAVTEAFF.

This chain joins TRBV20-1 and TRBJ1-2; a weak D match, TRBD1 (5 bases). CDR3 length: 13 amino acids. Germline CDR1 and CDR2: DFQATT and SNEGSKA (reference sequence). The V end lost 3 bases, the J end lost 1 base, and 9 bases lay between the germline ends. CDR3 amino acids: CSASRQLNYGYTF. In nucleotides, the CDR3 is TGCAGTGCTAGTAGACAGCTTAACTATGGCTACACCTTC.

The chain has TRBV29-1 and TRBJ2-7, with a tentative D call TRBD2 (6 bases). CDR1 is SQVTM and CDR2 is ANQGSEA in the germline V gene. There are 15 residues in the CDR3. V lost 0 bases and J lost 1, with 13 bases in between. The CDR3 DNA sequence: TGCAGCGTTGAAGAGGGGGGACCCTATTCCTACGAGCAGTACTTC. It specifies CSVEEGGPYSYEQYF.

The DNA for the CDR3 is TGCGCCAGCAGCGCTAGACAGGGTACGAACACCGGGGAGCTGTTTTTT. Translating gives CASSARQGTNTGELFF. V is TRBV4-1 and J is TRBJ2-2; the match to TRBD1 covers 7 bases. The V gene end was trimmed by 5 bases and the J gene end by 0 bases; junction bases not matched to a gene: 6. The germline gives CDR1 MGHRA, CDR2 YSYEKL. This CDR3 has 16 residues.

This chain uses TRBV9 with TRBJ1-1, with a tentative D call TRBD1 (5 bases). V gave up 0 bases and J gave up 3 bases, with 12 bases separating them. From germline, CDR1 is SGDLS and CDR2 YYNGEE. CDR3 length: 15 residues. The CDR3, as DNA: TGTGCCAGCAGCGTAGGCAGCAGGGCCTACACTGAAGCTTTCTTT. It encodes CASSVGSRAYTEAFF. Together with reference TRBV9 and TRBJ1-1, the CDR3 gives the full variable domain: DSGVTQTPKHLITATGQRVTLRCSPRSGDLSVYWYQQSLDQGLQFLIQYYNGEERAKGNILERFSAQQFPDLHSELNLSSLELGDSALYFCASSVGSRAYTEAFFGQGTRLTVV.